This TCR beta chain was sequenced during a study of PD-L1 blockade in urothelial cancer. Produced via immunoSEQ multiplex PCR; TCRdb's table is partial and in-frame only. The sample lists some 45,000 clones; approximately 91% were seen once. Trimming pared 0 bases from V and 1 base from J, leaving 13 bases between. The CDR3 covers 16 residues. Germline V gene data show CDR1 as SGHRS and CDR2 as YFSETQ. Documented time point: pretreatment peripheral blood. This sequence originates from a donor aged 40 or older with urothelial cancer. The material was PBMCs, obtained around atezolizumab (anti-PD-L1) treatment. This chain links TRBV5-1 with TRBJ1-1, with a weak D call TRBD1 (5 bases). The CDR3 is CASSLVGGGRNTEAFF. The DNA of the CDR3 is TGCGCCAGCAGCTTGGTCGGGGGAGGGCGGAACACTGAAGCTTTCTTT.